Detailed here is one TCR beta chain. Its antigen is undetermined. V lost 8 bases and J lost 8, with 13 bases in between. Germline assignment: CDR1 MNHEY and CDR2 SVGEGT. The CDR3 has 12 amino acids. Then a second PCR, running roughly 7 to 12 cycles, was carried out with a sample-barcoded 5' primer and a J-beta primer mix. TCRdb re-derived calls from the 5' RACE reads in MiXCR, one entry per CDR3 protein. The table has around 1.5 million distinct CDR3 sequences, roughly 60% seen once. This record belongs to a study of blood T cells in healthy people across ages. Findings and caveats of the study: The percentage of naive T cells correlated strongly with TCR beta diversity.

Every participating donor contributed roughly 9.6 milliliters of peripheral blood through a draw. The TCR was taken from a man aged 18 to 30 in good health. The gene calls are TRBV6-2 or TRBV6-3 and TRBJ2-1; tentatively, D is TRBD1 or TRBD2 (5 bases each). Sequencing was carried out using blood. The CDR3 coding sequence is TGTGCCAGCGGGACCTTTTACGATGAGCAGTTCTTC. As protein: CASGTFYDEQFF.